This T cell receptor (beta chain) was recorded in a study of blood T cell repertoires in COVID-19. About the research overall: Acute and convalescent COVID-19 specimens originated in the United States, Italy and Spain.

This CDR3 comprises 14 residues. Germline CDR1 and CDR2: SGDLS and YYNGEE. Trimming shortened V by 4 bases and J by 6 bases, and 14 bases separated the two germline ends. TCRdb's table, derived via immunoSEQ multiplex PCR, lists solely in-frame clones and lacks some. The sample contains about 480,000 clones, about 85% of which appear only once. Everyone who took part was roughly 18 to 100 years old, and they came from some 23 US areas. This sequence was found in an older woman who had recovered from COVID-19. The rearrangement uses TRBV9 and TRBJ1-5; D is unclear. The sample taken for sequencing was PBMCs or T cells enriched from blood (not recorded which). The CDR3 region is CASSHSGSGQPQHF. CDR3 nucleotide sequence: TGTGCCAGCAGCCACAGCGGATCGGGTCAGCCCCAGCATTTT.